The sequence of this T cell receptor beta chain was determined in a study of identical twins. Study findings and constraints: Invariant MAIT and iNKT cells could partly confound zero-insertion analyses. Interpretation of the results relied on cross-sectional statistical analysis and not on following the same donors.

This clonotype was counted a few times. Its cognate antigen is unknown. Germline V gene sequence: CDR1 KGHSH, CDR2 LQKENI. CDR3 length equals 14 residues. Trimming pared 2 bases from V and 4 bases from J, leaving 12 bases between. TCRdb re-derived calls from the 5' RACE reads in MiXCR, one entry per CDR3 protein. The sample has 540,000 or so distinct CDR3 sequences, approximately 20% seen once; the top ten hold roughly 0.5%. These records were also assigned to another study, of yellow fever vaccine responses in identical twins.

Material: CD4+ T cells sorted from blood. This rearrangement joins TRBV18 to TRBJ2-7; D gene ambiguous. The receptor's source is a woman between 18 and 30 years old in good health. The CDR3 DNA follows: TGTGCCAGCTCACCAATCGAGACAACATACGAGCAGTACTTC. This codes for CASSPIETTYEQYF.